Below, 4 T cell receptor beta chains from the same sample are listed, as sequenced in a study of OX40 agonist ivuxolimab in advanced cancers. TCRdb's copy holds only in-frame clones and misses some; the assay was immunoSEQ multiplex PCR. This sample has fewer than 35,000 clones, with roughly 80% found just once. Material: CD4+ or CD8+ T cells sorted from blood, obtained in a trial of the OX40 agonist ivuxolimab. The receptor source for this set is an adult with an advanced solid tumor such as melanoma, head and neck, liver or kidney cancer.

The V gene is TRBV18, the J gene TRBJ1-4, with a tentative D call TRBD1 (6 bases). Germline lookup yields CDR1 KGHSH and CDR2 LQKENI. V lost 2 bases and J lost 0, with 19 bases in between. The CDR3 is made up of 19 amino acids. The chain's CDR3 is CASSPSQGTRTATNEKLFF. CDR3 DNA: TGTGCCAGCTCACCATCGCAGGGGACCCGTACTGCAACTAATGAAAAACTGTTTTTT.

The rearrangement uses TRBV10-2 and TRBJ1-1; TRBD1 matches at 8 bases. CDR3 size: 16 residues. Per the germline V gene, CDR1 is WSHSY and CDR2 is SAAADI. The junction had 11 bases not matched to a gene; V was cut back by 6 bases and J by 2 bases. The CDR3 loop is CASRAAGGSLNTEAFF. CDR3 bases: TGCGCCAGCAGAGCGGCAGGGGGCAGCCTTAACACTGAAGCTTTCTTT.

A note on this clone: Other DNA sequences in the same sample also yield this CDR3. This rearrangement joins TRBV6-5 to TRBJ1-2; a possible D gene is TRBD1 (5 bases). Trimming shortened V by 2 bases and J by 4 bases, and 8 bases separated the two germline ends. The CDR3 spans 13 residues. CDR1 MNHEY and CDR2 SVGAGI come from the germline V gene. CDR3 DNA sequence: TGTGCCAGCAGTTACGAGGGGAGCTATGGCTACACCTTC. As protein: CASSYEGSYGYTF.

This clone was observed a few times. The chain recombines TRBV18 with TRBJ1-5, with a tentative D call TRBD1 (6 bases). CDR1 is KGHSH, CDR2 LQKENI, per germline. Trimming took 4 bases from V and 9 from J, leaving 13 bases between them. CDR3 size: 13 residues. CDR3 DNA sequence: TGTGCCAGCTCACTTTCGGACAGTGCGCCCCAGCATTTT. It codes for CASSLSDSAPQHF.